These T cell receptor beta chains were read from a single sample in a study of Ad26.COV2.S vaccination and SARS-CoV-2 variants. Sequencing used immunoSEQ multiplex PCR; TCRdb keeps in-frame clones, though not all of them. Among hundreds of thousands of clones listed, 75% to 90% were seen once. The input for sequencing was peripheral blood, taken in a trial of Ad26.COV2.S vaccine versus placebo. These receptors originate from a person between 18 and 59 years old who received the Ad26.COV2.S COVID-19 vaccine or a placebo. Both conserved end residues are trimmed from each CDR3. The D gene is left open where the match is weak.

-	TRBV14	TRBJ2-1	ASSRRLRDNEQF
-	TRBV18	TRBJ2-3	ASSPPGTLNTDTQY
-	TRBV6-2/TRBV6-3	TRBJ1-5	ASSPAGGTSNRNQPQH
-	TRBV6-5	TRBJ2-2	ASSYSRANTGELF
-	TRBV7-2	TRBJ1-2	ASSLGDGYT
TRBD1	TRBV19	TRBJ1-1	ASSMGDRGPGTEAF
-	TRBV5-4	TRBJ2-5	ASSLGYGAGQETQY
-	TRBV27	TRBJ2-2	ASSLGNTGELF
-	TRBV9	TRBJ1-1	ASSARGGDTEAF
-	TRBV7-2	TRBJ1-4	ASSLAGSGARIELF
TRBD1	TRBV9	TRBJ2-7	ASSPRQGAYEQY
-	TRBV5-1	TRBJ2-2	ASSLYSYTGELF
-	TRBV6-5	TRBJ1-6	ASRGGVVGDSPLH
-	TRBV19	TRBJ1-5	ASSREDNQPQH
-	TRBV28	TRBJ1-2	ASTRINYGYT
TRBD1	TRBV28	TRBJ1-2	ASSLRDRVYGYT
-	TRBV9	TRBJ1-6	ASSRAGSSYNSPLH
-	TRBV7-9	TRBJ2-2	ASSLFGGELF
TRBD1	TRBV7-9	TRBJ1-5	ASSPSGQGISQPQH
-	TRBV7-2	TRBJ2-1	ASSWVAGGII
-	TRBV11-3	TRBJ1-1	ASSLKGGTNTEAF
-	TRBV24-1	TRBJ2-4	ATSDSQGWSDIQY
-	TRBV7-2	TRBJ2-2	ASSLVGGANTGELF
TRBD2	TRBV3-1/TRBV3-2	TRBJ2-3	ASSPGLASTDTQY
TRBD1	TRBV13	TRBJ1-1	ASRDRGRNTEAF
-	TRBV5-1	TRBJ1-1	ASSLSGRAAEAF
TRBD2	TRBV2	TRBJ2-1	ASSEPSGRVPYNEQF
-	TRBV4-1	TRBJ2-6	ASSQDMASGANVLT
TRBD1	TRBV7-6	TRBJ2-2	ASSLAAGGAGGELF
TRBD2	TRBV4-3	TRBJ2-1	ASSQELQGLEHNEQF
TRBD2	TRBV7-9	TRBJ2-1	ASSYPPGTSAYNEQF
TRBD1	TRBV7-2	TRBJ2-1	ASRDSFYNEQF
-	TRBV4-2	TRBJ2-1	ASSSAGLQF
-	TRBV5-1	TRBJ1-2	ASSPREVRVHGYT
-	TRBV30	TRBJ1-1	AWRDSYTEAF